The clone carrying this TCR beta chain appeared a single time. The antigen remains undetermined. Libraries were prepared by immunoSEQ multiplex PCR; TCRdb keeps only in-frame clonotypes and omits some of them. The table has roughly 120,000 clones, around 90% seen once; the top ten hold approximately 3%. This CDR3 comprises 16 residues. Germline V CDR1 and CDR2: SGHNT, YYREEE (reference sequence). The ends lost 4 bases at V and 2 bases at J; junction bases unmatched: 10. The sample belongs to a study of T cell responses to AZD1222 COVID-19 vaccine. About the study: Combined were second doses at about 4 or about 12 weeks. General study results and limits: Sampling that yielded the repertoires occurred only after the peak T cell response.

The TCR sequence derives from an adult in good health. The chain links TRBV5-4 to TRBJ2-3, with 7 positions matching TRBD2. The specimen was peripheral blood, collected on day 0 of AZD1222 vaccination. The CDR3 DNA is TGTGCCAGCAGCCGGGGGGAGCGGGGCTCCACAGATACGCAGTATTTT. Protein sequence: CASSRGERGSTDTQYF.